Following are 15 T cell receptor beta chains from one sample sequenced in a study of T cell responses to AZD1222 COVID-19 vaccine. Here immunoSEQ multiplex PCR was the method, and the copy in TCRdb shows in-frame clones only, minus some. The sample carries some 96,000 clones, approximately 88% recorded once. The input for sequencing was peripheral blood, taken on day 0 of AZD1222 vaccination. The receptors originated from an adult in good health.

This clone was recorded only once. CDR3 amino acids: CASSQERTGRNGYTF. Here the CDR3 DNA reads TGCGCCAGCAGCCAAGAGAGGACAGGGAGAAATGGCTACACCTTC. The chain has TRBV4-3 and TRBJ1-2; 8 bases map to TRBD1. V trimming: 0 bases; J trimming: 6 bases; junction bases outside the gene matches: 6. The CDR3 length is 15 residues. Germline-derived CDR1 and CDR2 are LGHNA and YSLEER.

There are a few counts of this clone. The chain has TRBV6-4 and TRBJ2-1; D unclear. The V end was cut by 3 bases, the J end by 3 bases, with 12 bases between. Germline V gene data show CDR1 as MRHNA and CDR2 as SNTAGT. The CDR3 runs to 15 residues. The CDR3, as DNA: TGTGCCAGCAGTGATAGAGTAGAGGACTACAATGAGCAGTTCTTC. Protein: CASSDRVEDYNEQFF.

V gene TRBV28 combines with J gene TRBJ2-3; TRBD1 aligns across 12 bases. The germline V gene encodes CDR1 MDHEN and CDR2 SYDVKM. CDR3 length: 16 amino acids. The junction had 9 bases not matched to a gene; V was cut back by 6 bases and J by 5 bases. The CDR3 nucleotides are TGTGCCAGCAGCTCCTCCGGGACAGGGGGCGGAGATACGCAGTATTTT. Translating gives CASSSSGTGGGDTQYF.

The genes are TRBV5-1 and TRBJ1-4; D is possibly TRBD1 (6 bases). Germline V gene data show CDR1 as SGHRS and CDR2 as YFSETQ. CDR3 length: 14 residues. The V gene lost 0 bases and the J gene lost 6 bases, with 9 bases spanning the gap. CDR3 sequence reads: CASSLEGGDEKLFF. The CDR3 coding sequence is TGCGCCAGCAGCTTGGAGGGGGGCGATGAAAAACTGTTTTTT.

The chain joins TRBV6-5 to TRBJ2-2, with TRBD2 as a possible D gene (6 bases). Germline values: CDR1 MNHEY, CDR2 SVGAGI. This CDR3 is built from 14 residues. V lost 6 bases and J 2 bases, leaving 10 bases between the germline ends. The CDR3 region is CASSPGENTGELFF. The CDR3 DNA follows: TGTGCCAGCAGCCCGGGAGAAAACACCGGGGAGCTGTTTTTT.

The chain joins TRBV6-1 to TRBJ2-5; 9 bases are a match to TRBD2. CDR1 and CDR2 from the germline V gene are MNHNS and SASEGT. This CDR3 contains 15 residues. After removal of 2 bases from V and 4 bases from J, the junction contained 5 bases not matched to a gene. CDR3 amino acids: CASSEIVSGGETQYF. As DNA, the CDR3 is TGTGCCAGCAGTGAAATAGTTAGCGGGGGAGAGACCCAGTACTTC.

The chain uses TRBV29-1 and TRBJ2-3; 11 bases match TRBD2. J gave up 0 bases and V 5 bases, and 1 base lay outside the gene matches. CDR1 and CDR2 (germline): SQVTM, ANQGSEA. CDR3 length: 14 amino acids. The CDR3 spells CSVLAGGSTDTQYF. CDR3 DNA: TGCAGCGTTCTAGCGGGAGGTAGCACAGATACGCAGTATTTT.

The gene calls are TRBV5-4 and TRBJ1-1, with D possibly being TRBD1 (5 bases). V lost 3 bases to trimming and J lost 7 bases, with 7 bases between them. Per the germline V gene, CDR1 is SGHNT and CDR2 is YYREEE (reference sequence). The CDR3 is 11 amino acids. The CDR3 DNA sequence: TGTGCCAGCAGCTGGGGGAATGAAGCTTTCTTT. Translation: CASSWGNEAFF. The whole variable domain, remainder taken from reference TRBV5-4 and TRBJ1-1, is ETGVTQSPTHLIKTRGQQVTLRCSSQSGHNTVSWYQQALGQGPQFIFQYYREEENGRGNFPPRFSGLQFPNYSSELNVNALELDDSALYLCASSWGNEAFFGQGTRLTVV.

The CDR3 protein is CASSLGVGFTEAFF. The CDR3 nucleotides are TGTGCCAGCAGCTTGGGGGTGGGGTTCACTGAAGCTTTCTTT. This rearrangement joins TRBV5-8 to TRBJ1-1; no definite D call. Per germline, CDR1 SGHTS and CDR2 YDEGEE. CDR3 length: 14 amino acids. Trimming took 0 bases from V and 4 from J, leaving 10 bases between them. The complete variable domain, with remaining parts taken from reference TRBV5-8 and TRBJ1-1, reads EAGVTQSPTHLIKTRGQQATLRCSPISGHTSVYWYQQALGLGLQFLLWYDEGEERNRGNFPPRFSGRQFPNYSSELNVNALELEDSALYLCASSLGVGFTEAFFGQGTRLTVV.

The chain carries TRBV4-2 and TRBJ2-4, with 9 bases identical to TRBD2. This CDR3 is built from 17 residues. Germline CDR1 reads LGHNA; CDR2 reads YNFKEQ. The V and J ends lost 0 bases and 2 bases, in that order; junction bases with no gene match: 5. The DNA for the CDR3 is TGTGCCAGCAGCCAAGATCCTAGCGGGGCGACCAAAAACATTCAGTACTTC. Residues: CASSQDPSGATKNIQYF.

The V gene is TRBV5-1, the J gene TRBJ2-5; D is possibly TRBD2 (5 bases). From germline, CDR1 is SGHRS and CDR2 YFSETQ. Trimming stripped 1 base from V and 7 bases from J, with 20 bases between. The CDR3 extends over 16 amino acids. The DNA for the CDR3 is TGCGCCAGCAGCTTGTCGGGCGAGGGTCATATAGGGACCCAGTACTTC. The encoded protein is CASSLSGEGHIGTQYF.

In DNA form, the CDR3 reads TGTGCCAGCAGCTGGGGGGGGTCCTACGAGCAGTACTTC. Translated: CASSWGGSYEQYF. The chain combines TRBV7-2 with TRBJ2-7; 7 nucleotides agree with TRBD2. Germline assignment: CDR1 SGHTA and CDR2 FQGNSA. The CDR3 loop spans 13 amino acids. V lost 4 bases to trimming and J lost 1 base; unmatched junction nucleotides: 1.

The chain links TRBV7-2 to TRBJ2-2, with TRBD2 matching over 9 bases. The CDR3 is made up of 18 amino acids. Trimming cost V 1 base and J 4 bases; bases outside gene matches: 10. Germline V gene sequence: CDR1 SGHTA, CDR2 FQGNSA. CDR3 region: CASSLGAGGVGITGELFF. The DNA for the CDR3 is TGTGCCAGCAGCTTAGGAGCGGGGGGCGTCGGAATCACCGGGGAGCTGTTTTTT.

This chain links TRBV7-3 with TRBJ1-6; the match to TRBD1 covers 10 bases. The germline V gene has CDR1 SGHTA and CDR2 FQGTGA. The CDR3 spans 17 residues. The trim removed 0 bases at V and 7 bases at J, leaving 6 bases unmatched. This CDR3 is CASSLTGEGQGNSPLHF. In nucleotides, the CDR3 is TGTGCCAGCAGCTTAACGGGGGAGGGACAGGGGAATTCACCCCTCCACTTT.

This chain joins TRBV2 and TRBJ2-3; 8 nucleotides match TRBD2. J lost 1 base, V lost 10 bases, and 7 bases had no gene match. The germline V gene encodes CDR1 SNHLY and CDR2 FYNNEI. CDR3 size: 14 residues. The CDR3 protein is CAIVLAGRTDTQYF. The CDR3 nucleotides read TGTGCCATAGTATTAGCGGGGCGCACAGATACGCAGTATTTT. The full variable domain, its missing parts supplied by reference TRBV2 and TRBJ2-3, is EPEVTQTPSHQVTQMGQEVILRCVPISNHLYFYWYRQILGQKVEFLVSFYNNEISEKSEIFDDQFSVERPDGSNFTLKIRSTKLEDSAMYFCAIVLAGRTDTQYFGPGTRLTVL.